This T cell receptor beta chain was sequenced in a study of cytomegalovirus exposure and HLA in healthy donors. Overall study context: Inside one of the first data releases sat some 85 million unique TCRs taken from HLA-typed donors. General observations from the study: As a later analysis revealed, most CMV-associated TCR beta chains appeared HLA-restricted. Sequence variants that were highly shared formed a cluster that was likely a sequencing artifact.

On this clone itself: Its antigen is unidentified.

The PCR used 60 Vbeta and 13 Jbeta primers. Data came from immunoSEQ multiplex PCR; TCRdb stores just in-frame clones and leaves some out. This table has some 180,000 clones, 80% appearing once. Germline CDR1 and CDR2: SGHRS and YFSETQ. This CDR3 is 12 amino acids long. V was clipped by 0 bases and J by 7 bases, with 7 bases between them. The gene calls are TRBV5-1 and TRBJ1-1; D not certain. The sequenced sample was PBMCs. The TCR comes from a woman in her twenties or thirties in good health and CMV-seronegative. The CDR3 loop reads CASSLGRFEAFF. The CDR3 coding sequence is TGCGCCAGCAGCTTGGGGAGGTTTGAAGCTTTCTTT.